Below, one T cell receptor (beta chain) is given with its context. Its antigen remains unknown. Method: immunoSEQ multiplex PCR; TCRdb's copy keeps in-frame clones and lacks some. The table records 10,000 to 15,000 clones, 60% to 80% of them present only once. The time point here: 2014-2015 season, pre-vaccination. Community-dwelling subjects without influenza vaccination in the prior 6 months were enrolled. This CDR3 is built from 14 residues. Germline-derived CDR1 and CDR2 are SGHNT and YENEEA. V lost 5 bases and J lost 7; bases outside the gene matches: 9. This sample stems from a study of follicular helper T cells after annual influenza vaccination. About the study: For some subjects, blood spans the 2013-2014, 2014-2015 and 2015-2016 annual vaccinations. The study's findings and limits: Recurrent ICOS+CD38+ cTfh clonotypes included tetramer and AIM influenza-specific ones.

This sequence originates from an adult who received the influenza vaccine. Source: CXCR5- memory CD4+ T cells sorted from blood, taken on the day of influenza vaccination. The chain links TRBV11-3 to TRBJ2-3, with TRBD1 matching over 7 bases. The CDR3 region is CASSHRQGRNTQYF. CDR3 in DNA: TGTGCCAGCAGCCATAGACAGGGTCGGAATACGCAGTATTTT. Variable domain in full (rest from reference TRBV11-3 and TRBJ2-3): EAGVVQSPRYKIIEKKQPVAFWCNPISGHNTLYWYLQNLGQGPELLIRYENEEAVDDSQLPKDRFSAERLKGVDSTLKIQPAELGDSAVYLCASSHRQGRNTQYFGPGTRLTVL.